The clone carrying this T cell receptor beta chain has at least ten counts. As yet, its antigen is unknown. TCRbeta library preparation incorporated unique molecular identifiers. MiXCR was run by TCRdb on the PCR reads, yielding one entry per CDR3 protein. Of about 210,000 distinct CDR3 sequences in the sample, around a sixth are singletons; the top ten hold just under 45%. Germline CDR1 and CDR2: DFQATT and SNEGSKA (reference sequence). The CDR3 is 18 amino acids. V was pared by 4 bases and J by 1 base, with 12 bases of the junction left unmatched. These data are taken from a study of T-cell reconstitution after alpha-beta-depleted transplantation in children. Whole-study findings and limits: After transplant, high TCRbeta diversity at day 60 in some patients arose from surviving recipient T cells and thymic progenitors.

The sequence was collected from a male patient between 2 and 15 years old who had a stem cell transplant for acute lymphoblastic leukemia, so the T cells may come from the graft donor. The sample in question was PBMCs, mostly from graft donor cells, obtained 360 days after TCRalphabeta/CD19-depleted stem cell transplant. The rearrangement joins TRBV20-1 to TRBJ2-2; 10 bases are shared with TRBD2. CDR3 sequence: CSAILPGLALKNTGELFF. DNA of the CDR3: TGCAGTGCTATATTACCGGGACTAGCGCTTAAGAACACCGGGGAGCTGTTTTTT.